The 25 T cell receptor beta chains listed next were all sequenced from one sample in a study of graft-versus-host responses after intestinal transplantation. Profiling relied on immunoSEQ multiplex PCR, and the TCRdb table lists in-frame clones only, not all of them. The sample records roughly 40,000 clones, 93% being singletons. The material was PBMCs, obtained 734 days after intestinal transplantation. The receptors come from a human patient who received an intestinal transplant, so some T cells may come from the graft donor.

This clone was seen more than once but under ten times. This CDR3 is also generated by other DNA sequences in the sample. The V and J genes are TRBV7-2 and TRBJ1-2, with D unresolved. Trimming left V 5 bases short and J 4 bases short, with 5 bases between. The germline V gene has CDR1 SGHTA and CDR2 FQGNSA. The CDR3 spans 11 residues. This CDR3 is CASSRAYGYTF. In DNA form, the CDR3 reads TGTGCCAGCAGCCGAGCCTATGGCTACACCTTC.

The chain is built from TRBV27 and TRBJ2-5, with D perhaps TRBD2 (6 bases). CDR3 length: 16 residues. V lost 7 bases and J lost 2, with 20 bases in between. The germline V gene has CDR1 MNHEY and CDR2 SMNVEV (reference sequence). The CDR3 sequence is CASTSRGSGEQETQYF. In nucleotides, the CDR3 is TGTGCCAGCACCTCTCGCGGCTCGGGGGAACAAGAGACCCAGTACTTC.

The J gene is TRBJ2-7, the V gene TRBV6-1, with TRBD1 as a possible D gene (5 bases). The V end was cut by 4 bases, the J end by 1 base, with 14 bases between. There are 15 residues in the CDR3. CDR1 is MNHNS and CDR2 is SASEGT in the germline V gene. DNA for the CDR3: TGTGCCAGCAGTGTCCTGACAGTTGTTTCCTACGAGCAGTACTTC. Translated: CASSVLTVVSYEQYF.

This clone appeared a single time. The chain joins TRBV2 to TRBJ2-5; D may be TRBD1 or TRBD2 (5 bases each). V was cut by 8 bases and J by 6 bases, with 16 bases left in between. The CDR3 consists of 13 residues. Germline V gene lookup returns CDR1 SNHLY and CDR2 FYNNEI. The CDR3 reads CASAGTRYKTQYF. CDR3 sequence (DNA): TGTGCCAGCGCAGGGACCCGGTATAAGACCCAGTACTTC.

This sequence joins TRBV5-1 and TRBJ2-5, with a tentative D call TRBD1 (5 bases). V was trimmed by 9 bases and J by 1 base, leaving 13 bases between them. Germline V gene lookup returns CDR1 SGHRS and CDR2 YFSETQ. The CDR3 length is 13 residues. The CDR3: CATRRTFQETQYF. The CDR3 region has the DNA TGCGCCACCCGAAGGACATTCCAAGAGACCCAGTACTTC.

The chain carries TRBV6-5 and TRBJ2-5; D is ambiguous. CDR1 MNHEY and CDR2 SVGAGI come from the germline V gene. V was clipped by 2 bases and J by 3 bases, with 1 base between them. This CDR3 region has 11 residues. This chain's CDR3 is CASSYEETQYF. The CDR3 coding sequence is TGTGCCAGCAGTTACGAAGAGACCCAGTACTTC.

In the case of this clone: At one of its ends the junction is not consistent with the germline gene, which may arise from a read error. The chain is built from TRBV28 and TRBJ2-7; 7 bases fit TRBD1. Germline-derived CDR1 and CDR2 are MDHEN and SYDVKM. The CDR3 loop spans 12 amino acids. The CDR3 sequence is CASSKGGRAFYF. CDR3 coding DNA: TGTGCCAGCTCGAAAGGGGGCAGGGCGTTTTATTTC.

The chain uses TRBV7-2 and TRBJ2-1, with D possibly called TRBD1 or TRBD2 (5 bases each). The CDR3 extends over 17 amino acids. Germline values: CDR1 SGHTA, CDR2 FQGNSA. V lost 6 bases and J lost 2, with 20 bases in between. CDR3 region: CASSPPGLGATYNEQFF. The CDR3 bases are TGTGCCAGCAGTCCCCCTGGACTCGGGGCTACCTACAATGAGCAGTTCTTC.

The CDR3 DNA reads TGTGCCAGCAGCCCAGGACTCATAGCCAAAAACATTCAGTACTTC. Translated, it gives CASSPGLIAKNIQYF. V gene TRBV27 combines with J gene TRBJ2-4; tentatively, D is TRBD2 (5 bases). Germline values: CDR1 MNHEY, CDR2 SMNVEV (reference sequence). V dropped 6 bases and J dropped 0 bases, with 12 bases sitting between them. The CDR3 spans 15 residues.

V is TRBV6-1 and J is TRBJ2-6; D is undetermined. V lost 1 base and J 0 bases, leaving 4 bases between the germline ends. The CDR3 has 15 amino acids. The germline V gene has CDR1 MNHNS and CDR2 SASEGT. CDR3 bases: TGTGCCAGCAGTGAAGACAGCTCTGGGGCCAACGTCCTGACTTTC. Amino acids: CASSEDSSGANVLTF.

The chain links TRBV21-1 to TRBJ1-6. TRBV21-1 corresponds to a pseudogene. The CDR3 has 13 residues. Here the CDR3 reads CASTPGRGAPLHF. CDR3 nucleotides: TGTGCCAGCACCCCAGGGCGAGGGGCACCCCTCCACTTT.

The J gene is TRBJ2-2, the V gene TRBV12-5, with TRBD2 as a possible D gene (5 bases). The V gene's germline CDR1 is LGHNT and CDR2 FRNRAP. This CDR3 has 16 amino acids. V was shortened by 1 base and J by 6 bases, with 15 bases between the two germline ends. In DNA, the CDR3 is TGTGCTAGTGGTTTGGGGTTAGGACGGGAAGCCGGGGAGCTGTTTTTT. It codes for CASGLGLGREAGELFF. Combining the CDR3 with reference TRBV12-5 and TRBJ2-2 gives the whole variable domain DARVTQTPRHKVTEMGQEVTMRCQPILGHNTVFWYRQTMMQGLELLAYFRNRAPLDDSGMPKDRFSAEMPDATLATLKIQPSEPRDSAVYFCASGLGLGREAGELFFGEGSRLTVL.

This chain connects TRBV25-1 to TRBJ2-7; no definite D call. Germline V lookup: CDR1 MGHDK, CDR2 SYGVNS. Trimming took 6 bases from V and 0 from J, leaving 9 bases between them. The CDR3 sequence is 13 residues long. CDR3 sequence (DNA): TGTGCCAGCAGCTTGGGGATCTCCTACGAGCAGTACTTC. This sequence encodes CASSLGISYEQYF.

The rearrangement links TRBV7-3 to TRBJ1-1; D not certain. The CDR3 covers 14 residues. From germline, CDR1 is SGHTA and CDR2 FQGTGA. Between the trimmed V and J ends, which lost 5 bases and 1 base, there was a span of 11 bases. This CDR3 is CASSLQGGNTEAFF. The CDR3 DNA follows: TGTGCCAGCAGCCTACAAGGCGGGAACACTGAAGCTTTCTTT.

The genes are TRBV6-1 and TRBJ1-3; no clear D gene. The CDR3 is 15 amino acids. V was pared by 8 bases and J by 0 bases, with 14 bases between. The germline V gene has CDR1 MNHNS and CDR2 SASEGT. CDR3 sequence reads: CASEMAHRSGNTIYF. The DNA of the CDR3 is TGTGCCAGCGAAATGGCACACCGCTCTGGAAACACCATATATTTT.

The chain combines TRBV19 with TRBJ2-2; D remains ambiguous. V was trimmed by 5 bases and J by 3 bases, leaving 10 bases between them. The CDR3 is 14 residues long. CDR1 is LNHDA, CDR2 SQIVND, per germline (reference sequence). CDR3 DNA: TGTGCCAGTAGTTTTTGGGCGGACACCGGGGAGCTGTTTTTT. Its protein is CASSFWADTGELFF.

This chain uses TRBV2 with TRBJ2-7; 10 bases agree with TRBD2. The germline V gene has CDR1 SNHLY and CDR2 FYNNEI. The CDR3 spans 14 residues. The junction had 8 bases not matched to a gene; V was cut back by 6 bases and J by 6 bases. This CDR3 reads CASSGLAATSEQYF. Written as DNA, the CDR3 is TGTGCCAGCAGCGGACTAGCGGCGACTTCCGAGCAGTACTTC. Complete variable domain (other parts from reference TRBV2 and TRBJ2-7): EPEVTQTPSHQVTQMGQEVILRCVPISNHLYFYWYRQILGQKVEFLVSFYNNEISEKSEIFDDQFSVERPDGSNFTLKIRSTKLEDSAMYFCASSGLAATSEQYFGPGTRLTVT.

J is TRBJ1-3 and V is TRBV2; D is ambiguous. The germline CDR1 and CDR2 sequences are SNHLY and FYNNEI. The germline V and J ends were trimmed by 2 bases and 4 bases, with 12 bases remaining between them. The CDR3 covers 15 residues. The CDR3 spells CASSESLRKGNTIYF. In nucleotides, the CDR3 is TGTGCCAGCAGTGAAAGCCTCAGGAAAGGAAACACCATATATTTT.

V and J are TRBV7-3 and TRBJ2-5; 7 bases agree with TRBD1. Trimming took 4 bases from V and 3 from J; bases not matched to a gene: 8. CDR3 length: 15 residues. The germline V gene has CDR1 SGHTA and CDR2 FQGTGA. CDR3 DNA sequence: TGTGCCAGCAGCTGCCCCGGGACAGAAAAAGAGACCCAGTACTTC. Its protein is CASSCPGTEKETQYF.

This chain links TRBV11-3 with TRBJ1-4, with D possibly matching TRBD1 (5 bases). Looked up from germline, CDR1 is SGHNT and CDR2 is YENEEA. V shed 1 base and J shed 3 bases, with 6 bases lying between them. There are 14 residues in the CDR3. The DNA of the CDR3 is TGTGCCAGCAGCTTAGGACAGTCTAATGAAAAACTGTTTTTT. This encodes CASSLGQSNEKLFF. The full variable domain, rest sourced from reference TRBV11-3 and TRBJ1-4, is EAGVVQSPRYKIIEKKQPVAFWCNPISGHNTLYWYLQNLGQGPELLIRYENEEAVDDSQLPKDRFSAERLKGVDSTLKIQPAELGDSAVYLCASSLGQSNEKLFFGSGTQLSVL.

This sequence joins TRBV2 and TRBJ2-3; 8 positions agree with TRBD2. Trimming cost V 6 bases and J 2 bases; bases outside gene matches: 10. The CDR3 covers 16 residues. Germline V gene data show CDR1 as SNHLY and CDR2 as FYNNEI. The CDR3 sequence is CASSPGLAAHTDTQYF. CDR3 in DNA: TGTGCCAGCAGCCCCGGACTAGCAGCACACACAGATACGCAGTATTTT.

This clone has a single count. CDR3: CASSTGVGSTNEKLFF. CDR3 coding DNA: TGTGCCAGCAGTACCGGCGTGGGATCAACTAATGAAAAACTGTTTTTT. The chain couples TRBV9 to TRBJ1-4, with D unresolved. The V end lost 5 bases, the J end lost 0 bases, and 14 bases lay between the germline ends. The CDR3 has 16 amino acids. The germline V gene has CDR1 SGDLS and CDR2 YYNGEE.

V and J are TRBV9 and TRBJ2-1, with 10 bases that match TRBD2. Germline-derived CDR1 and CDR2 are SGDLS and YYNGEE. The V and J ends lost 0 bases and 3 bases, in that order; junction bases with no gene match: 3. This CDR3 spans 16 amino acids. In DNA form, the CDR3 reads TGTGCCAGCAGCGTAGTTAGCGGGGGGTTCTACAATGAGCAGTTCTTC. Translation: CASSVVSGGFYNEQFF.

The chain is built from TRBV5-1 and TRBJ2-1, with 14 bases identical to TRBD2. The trim removed 4 bases at V and 5 bases at J, leaving 5 bases unmatched. The CDR3 has 16 amino acids. Germline CDR1 and CDR2: SGHRS and YFSETQ. This CDR3 reads CASSPTSGRENNEQFF. CDR3 sequence (DNA): TGCGCCAGCAGCCCGACTAGCGGGAGGGAAAACAATGAGCAGTTCTTC.

In its sample, this clone was seen once. CDR3 sequence (DNA): TGTGCCAGCAGTCATGCGGTGAGGGGGCTAACCCAAGAGACCCAGTACTTC. Translated: CASSHAVRGLTQETQYF. This sequence joins TRBV11-2 and TRBJ2-5; 7 bases fit TRBD1. V was pared by 6 bases and J by 1 base, with 14 bases of the junction left unmatched. The CDR3 has 17 amino acids. Germline lookup yields CDR1 SGHAT and CDR2 FQNNGV.